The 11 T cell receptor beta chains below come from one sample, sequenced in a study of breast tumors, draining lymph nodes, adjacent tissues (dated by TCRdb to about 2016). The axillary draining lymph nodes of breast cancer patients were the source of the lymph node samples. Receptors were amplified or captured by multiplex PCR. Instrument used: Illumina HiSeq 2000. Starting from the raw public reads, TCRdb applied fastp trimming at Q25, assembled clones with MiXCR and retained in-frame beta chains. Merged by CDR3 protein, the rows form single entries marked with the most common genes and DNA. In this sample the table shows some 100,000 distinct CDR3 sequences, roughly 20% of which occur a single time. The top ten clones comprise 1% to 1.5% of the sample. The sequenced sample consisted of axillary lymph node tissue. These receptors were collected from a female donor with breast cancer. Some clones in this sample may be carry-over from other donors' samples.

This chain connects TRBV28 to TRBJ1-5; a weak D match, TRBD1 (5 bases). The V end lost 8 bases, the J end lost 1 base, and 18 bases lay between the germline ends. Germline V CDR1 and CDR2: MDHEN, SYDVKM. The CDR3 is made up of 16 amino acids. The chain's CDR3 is CASGGRGTISNQPQHF. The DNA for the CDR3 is TGTGCCAGCGGGGGTCGGGGGACCATAAGCAATCAGCCCCAGCATTTT.

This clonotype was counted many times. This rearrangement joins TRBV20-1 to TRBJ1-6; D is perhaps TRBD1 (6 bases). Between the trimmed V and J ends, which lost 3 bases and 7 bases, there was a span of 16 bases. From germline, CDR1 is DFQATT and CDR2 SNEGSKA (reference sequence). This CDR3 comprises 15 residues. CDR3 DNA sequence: TGCAGTGCTAGCCCACCGGGGGGCGAAAATTCACCCCTCCACTTT. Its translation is CSASPPGGENSPLHF.

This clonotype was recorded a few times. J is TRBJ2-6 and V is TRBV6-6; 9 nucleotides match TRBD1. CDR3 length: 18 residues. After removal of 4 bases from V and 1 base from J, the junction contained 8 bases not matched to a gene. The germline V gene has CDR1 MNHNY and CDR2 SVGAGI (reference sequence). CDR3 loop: CASSFVWGQGSGANVLTF. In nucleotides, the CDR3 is TGTGCCAGCAGTTTCGTCTGGGGACAGGGTTCTGGGGCCAACGTCCTGACTTTC.

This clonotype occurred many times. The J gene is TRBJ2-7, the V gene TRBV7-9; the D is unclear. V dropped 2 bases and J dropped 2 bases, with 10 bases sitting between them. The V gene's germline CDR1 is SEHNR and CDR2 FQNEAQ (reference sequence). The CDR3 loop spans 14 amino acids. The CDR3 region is CASSLQETTYEQYF. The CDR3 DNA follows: TGTGCCAGCAGCTTACAGGAGACCACCTACGAGCAGTACTTC.

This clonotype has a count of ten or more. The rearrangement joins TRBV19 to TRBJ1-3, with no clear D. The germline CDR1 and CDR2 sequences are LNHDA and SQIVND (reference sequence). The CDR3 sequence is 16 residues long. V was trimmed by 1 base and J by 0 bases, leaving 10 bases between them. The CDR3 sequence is CASSIGRLSSGNTIYF. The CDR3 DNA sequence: TGTGCCAGTAGTATAGGCAGGCTAAGCTCTGGAAACACCATATATTTT.

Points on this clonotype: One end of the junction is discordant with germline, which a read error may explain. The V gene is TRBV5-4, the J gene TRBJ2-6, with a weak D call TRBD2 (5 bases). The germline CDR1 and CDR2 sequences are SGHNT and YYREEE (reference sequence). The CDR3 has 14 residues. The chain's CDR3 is CVSSYSDGANVLTF. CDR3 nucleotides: TGTGTCAGCAGCTATAGCGATGGGGCCAACGTCCTGACTTTC.

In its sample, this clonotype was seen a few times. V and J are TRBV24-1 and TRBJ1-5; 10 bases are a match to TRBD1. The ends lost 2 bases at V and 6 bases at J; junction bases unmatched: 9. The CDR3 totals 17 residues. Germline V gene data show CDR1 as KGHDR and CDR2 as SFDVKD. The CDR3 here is CATSDSTDRGRFQPQHF. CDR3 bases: TGTGCCACCAGTGATTCGACCGACAGGGGGCGTTTTCAGCCCCAGCATTTT.

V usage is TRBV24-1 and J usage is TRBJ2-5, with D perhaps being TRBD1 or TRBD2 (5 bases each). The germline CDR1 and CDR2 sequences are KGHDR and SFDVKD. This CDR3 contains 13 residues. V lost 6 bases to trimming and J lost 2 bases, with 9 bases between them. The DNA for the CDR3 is TGTGCCACCAGTAGGGACGGACAAGAGACCCAGTACTTC. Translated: CATSRDGQETQYF.

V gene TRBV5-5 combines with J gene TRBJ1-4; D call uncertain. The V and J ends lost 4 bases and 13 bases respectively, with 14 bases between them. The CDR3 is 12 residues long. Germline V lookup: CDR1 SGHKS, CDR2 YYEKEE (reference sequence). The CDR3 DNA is TGTGCCAGCAGCCTAGACGCGGCCGGACTGTTTTTT. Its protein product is CASSLDAAGLFF. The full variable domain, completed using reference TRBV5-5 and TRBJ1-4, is DAGVTQSPTHLIKTRGQQVTLRCSPISGHKSVSWYQQVLGQGPQFIFQYYEKEERGRGNFPDRFSARQFPNYSSELNVNALLLGDSALYLCASSLDAAGLFFGSGTQLSVL.

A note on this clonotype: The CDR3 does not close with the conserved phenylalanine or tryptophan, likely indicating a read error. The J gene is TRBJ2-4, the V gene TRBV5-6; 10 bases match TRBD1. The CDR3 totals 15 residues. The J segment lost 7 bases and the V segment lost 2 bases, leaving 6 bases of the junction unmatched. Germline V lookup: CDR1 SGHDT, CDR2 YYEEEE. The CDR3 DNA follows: TGTGCCAGCAGCTTTACGACAGGGGGCCGGAACATTCAGTACCTC. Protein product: CASSFTTGGRNIQYL.

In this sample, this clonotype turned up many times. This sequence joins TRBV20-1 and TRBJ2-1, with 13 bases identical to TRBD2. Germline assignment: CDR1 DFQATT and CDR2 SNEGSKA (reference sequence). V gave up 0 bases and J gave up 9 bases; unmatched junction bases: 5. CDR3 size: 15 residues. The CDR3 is CSARDLGLAGTEQFF. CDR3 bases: TGCAGTGCTAGAGATCTGGGACTAGCGGGGACTGAGCAGTTCTTC.